These T cell receptor beta chains were read from a single sample in a study of T-cell memory formation after mild COVID-19. MiXCR was run by TCRdb on the 5' RACE reads, yielding one entry per CDR3 protein. The table lists hundreds of thousands of distinct CDR3 sequences, about 20% of them singletons, with 12% in the top ten. Material for sequencing was PBMCs or a T cell subset sorted from them (not recorded which). The receptor set was obtained from an adult woman who had mild COVID-19 (a few samples of this study predate the infection). Cell type and time point are not known. The CDR3 runs from the conserved cysteine through the conserved F or W. Each record gives: CDR3 DNA, CDR3 protein, D gene, CDR3 length, V gene, clone size, J gene. The D gene is left open where the match is weak. For some rows the clone size is stated as once, few or many, or as a class when expanded; others skip it.

TGTGCCAGCAGTCCCCAAATCTTAAGAGGGTACCAAGAGACCCAGTACTTC,CASSPQILRGYQETQYF,NA,17,TRBV28,NA,TRBJ2-5
TGCGCCAGCAGCGGGGGACAGGGGCCCGGCTATGGCTACACCTTC,CASSGGQGPGYGYTF,TRBD1,15,TRBV5-1,NA,TRBJ1-2
TGTGCCAGTAAGTTTGAGAGCGTCTCCTACGAGCAGTACTTC,CASKFESVSYEQYF,NA,14,TRBV19,NA,TRBJ2-7
TGTGCCAGTAGTATCCTCCCCGGAGATACGCAGTATTTT,CASSILPGDTQYF,NA,13,TRBV19,few,TRBJ2-3
TGCGCCAGCAGCTTAGAGGACCACACCGGGGAGCTGTTTTTT,CASSLEDHTGELFF,NA,14,TRBV5-1,NA,TRBJ2-2
TGTGCCAGCAGCTCGCGGACTAGTGGCGAGCAGTACTTC,CASSSRTSGEQYF,TRBD2,13,TRBV11-2,many,TRBJ2-7
TGCGCCAGCAGTGGGCACCGGGGCCCCGAGGGTTCCGAGCAGTACTTC,CASSGHRGPEGSEQYF,NA,16,TRBV23-1,NA,TRBJ2-7
TGTGCCACCAGTGAGGGTGGGACAGGGCAAGAGACCCAGTACTTC,CATSEGGTGQETQYF,TRBD1,15,TRBV24-1,many,TRBJ2-5
TGTGCCAGCAGCCCCAGCGGGAACTTACCCTACGAGCAGTACTTC,CASSPSGNLPYEQYF,TRBD2,15,TRBV7-3,few,TRBJ2-7
TGTGCCAGCAGCCACGGGGGGTTACTAGGCTACACCTTC,CASSHGGLLGYTF,NA,13,TRBV7-2,few,TRBJ1-2
TGTGCCAGCAGTTTAGGCCGGCAGGGCAACGGCTACACCTTC,CASSLGRQGNGYTF,NA,14,TRBV12-3/TRBV12-4,NA,TRBJ1-2
TGCGCCAGCAGCCAACCTAGGGGGGGTGGCACTGAAGCTTTCTTT,CASSQPRGGGTEAFF,NA,15,TRBV4-1,few,TRBJ1-1
TGTGCCAGCAGTCCCTTCCCCAGGGCCTACGAGCAGTACTTC,CASSPFPRAYEQYF,NA,14,TRBV7-9,few,TRBJ2-7
TGCAGCGTTGAAGGCGGTACCTCCTACAATGAGCAGTTCTTC,CSVEGGTSYNEQFF,NA,14,TRBV29-1,many,TRBJ2-1
TGCAGTGCTAGAGATCGGGGCGCATTGGGGGGCCTTAATGAAAAACTGTTTTTT,CSARDRGALGGLNEKLFF,NA,18,TRBV20-1,NA,TRBJ1-4
TGTGCCAGCAGCTTAGCAGCTGGGGCAGCTAACTATGGCTACACCTTC,CASSLAAGAANYGYTF,NA,16,TRBV7-2,NA,TRBJ1-2